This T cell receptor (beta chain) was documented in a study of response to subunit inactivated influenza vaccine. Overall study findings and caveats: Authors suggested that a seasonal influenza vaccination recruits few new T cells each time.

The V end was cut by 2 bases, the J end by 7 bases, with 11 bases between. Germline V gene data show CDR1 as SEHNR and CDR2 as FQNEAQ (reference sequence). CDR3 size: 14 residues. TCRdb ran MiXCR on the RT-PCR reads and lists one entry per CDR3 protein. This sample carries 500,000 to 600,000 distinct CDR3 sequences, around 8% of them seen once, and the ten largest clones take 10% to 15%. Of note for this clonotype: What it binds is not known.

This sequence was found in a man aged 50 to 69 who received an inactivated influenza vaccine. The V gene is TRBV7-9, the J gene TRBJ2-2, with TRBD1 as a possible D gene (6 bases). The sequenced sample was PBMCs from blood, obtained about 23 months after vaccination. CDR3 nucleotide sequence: TGTGCCAGCAGCTTAAACAGGGCGAGCGGGGAGCTGTTTTTT. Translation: CASSLNRASGELFF.